The following is a TCR beta chain sequence with its context. The antigen remains undetermined. This entry comes from a study of blood T cells in healthy people across ages. At least 7 million PBMCs were isolated per sample. Extractions gave at least 6 micrograms of total RNA per sample. CDR3 length equals 22 residues. Germline CDR1 SGHRS, CDR2 YFSETQ. V was cut by 2 bases and J by 5 bases, with 35 bases left in between. Combining a sample-barcoded 5' primer with a J-beta primer mix, a second PCR ran for about 7 to 11 cycles. Via MiXCR, TCRdb re-called the 5' RACE reads, giving one row per CDR3 protein. The sample holds 1.5 million to 2 million distinct CDR3 sequences, about 30% seen once. Findings of the study overall: The donors' CMV status was not determined, possibly confounding changes in expanded clonotypes. Comparison with aged donors showed that long-lived donors had more naive CD4+ cells and higher diversity.

Sequencing input: blood. The sequence was collected from a woman aged 25-40 years in good health. The chain joins TRBV5-1 to TRBJ1-5; a weak D match, TRBD1 (5 bases). The CDR3 nucleotides are TGCGCCAGCAGCTTTGGCTTCCCGGGACTAGCGGTCTTGGCGCAGGGACATCAGCCCCAGCATTTT. This codes for CASSFGFPGLAVLAQGHQPQHF.